These 18 T cell receptor beta chains were sequenced from one sample in a study of blood T cell repertoires in COVID-19. TCRdb keeps only in-frame clones here, not all; method: immunoSEQ multiplex PCR. The repertoire includes 20,000 to 30,000 clones, 90% of them detected once, and under 2% sits in the top ten. The specimen was peripheral blood. These TCRs come from a woman aged 55-75 years with active COVID-19.

The chain carries TRBV7-8 and TRBJ2-7, with TRBD2 matching 10 bases. The germline V gene has CDR1 SGHVS and CDR2 FQNEAQ. The CDR3 extends over 15 amino acids. V lost 5 bases, J lost 7 bases, and 11 bases stayed unmatched. The CDR3 loop reads CASSLVPGLAMEQYF. CDR3 DNA: TGTGCCAGCAGCCTTGTCCCGGGACTAGCGATGGAGCAGTACTTC.

The chain uses TRBV7-3 and TRBJ1-6; no reliable D call. CDR3 length: 14 amino acids. V was pared by 2 bases and J by 6 bases, with 8 bases between. Germline V gives CDR1 SGHTA, CDR2 FQGTGA. The CDR3 here is CASSLGLSNSPLHF. The CDR3 DNA sequence: TGTGCCAGCAGCTTAGGGCTGAGTAATTCACCCCTCCACTTT.

The V gene is TRBV4-3, the J gene TRBJ1-2, with D maybe TRBD1 (6 bases). V shed 0 bases and J shed 5 bases, with 13 bases lying between them. Germline lookup yields CDR1 LGHNA and CDR2 YSLEER. The CDR3 spans 15 residues. This CDR3 reads CASSQDAGGGYGYTF. CDR3 in DNA: TGCGCCAGCAGCCAAGATGCGGGGGGCGGTTATGGCTACACCTTC.

The chain employs TRBV9 and TRBJ2-1; TRBD1 is a possible D gene (6 bases). Germline V gene lookup returns CDR1 SGDLS and CDR2 YYNGEE. Between the trimmed V and J ends, which lost 4 bases and 10 bases, there was a span of 18 bases. The CDR3 is 14 amino acids. The CDR3, as DNA: TGTGCCAGCAGCCCGGACAGAGCCCCCTGGGAGCAGTTCTTC. Residues: CASSPDRAPWEQFF.

The rearrangement links TRBV4-1 to TRBJ2-1, with D hard to call. Germline assignment: CDR1 MGHRA and CDR2 YSYEKL. The CDR3 runs to 14 residues. Trimming left V 3 bases short and J 0 bases short, with 6 bases between. CDR3 in DNA: TGCGCCAGCAGCCAGCGGAGCTCCTACAATGAGCAGTTCTTC. It translates to CASSQRSSYNEQFF.

DNA for the CDR3: TGTGCCAGCAGCCTAGGACAGGGCTACACCTTC. Protein product: CASSLGQGYTF. J is TRBJ1-2 and V is TRBV7-9, with TRBD1 as a possible D gene (6 bases). This CDR3 has 11 amino acids. Germline V gene lookup returns CDR1 SEHNR and CDR2 FQNEAQ (reference sequence). Trimming pared 5 bases from V and 8 bases from J, leaving 9 bases between.

V usage is TRBV4-1 and J usage is TRBJ2-5; possibly TRBD2 for D (5 bases). V was trimmed by 4 bases and J by 1 base, leaving 16 bases between them. Germline CDR1 reads MGHRA; CDR2 reads YSYEKL. This CDR3 is 16 amino acids long. The DNA for the CDR3 is TGCGCCAGCAGCCCCCTCTTTGCGGGCCTCCAAGAGACCCAGTACTTC. Residues: CASSPLFAGLQETQYF.

This chain links TRBV24-1 with TRBJ2-7; possible D gene TRBD2, 6 bases. This CDR3 region has 17 residues. Trimming stripped 1 base from V and 1 base from J, with 16 bases between. Germline-derived CDR1 and CDR2 are KGHDR and SFDVKD. CDR3 sequence (DNA): TGTGCCACCAGTGATTTCGGCGGCAGGGAGGTTTCCTACGAGCAGTACTTC. This sequence encodes CATSDFGGREVSYEQYF.

This chain joins TRBV5-6 and TRBJ1-4; perhaps TRBD1 as D (5 bases). This CDR3 is built from 15 residues. V dropped 3 bases and J dropped 4 bases, with 13 bases sitting between them. Germline CDR1 SGHDT, CDR2 YYEEEE. The CDR3 DNA reads TGTGCCAGCAGCTACCGGGACTCTAATAATGAAAAACTGTTTTTT. Translation: CASSYRDSNNEKLFF. Looking up the rest from reference TRBV5-6 and TRBJ1-4 gives the full variable domain: DAGVTQSPTHLIKTRGQQVTLRCSPKSGHDTVSWYQQALGQGPQFIFQYYEEEERQRGNFPDRFSGHQFPNYSSELNVNALLLGDSALYLCASSYRDSNNEKLFFGSGTQLSVL.

The chain employs TRBV19 and TRBJ2-1; unclear D gene. Trimming took 4 bases from V and 5 from J, leaving 6 bases between them. This CDR3 spans 12 amino acids. Looked up from germline, CDR1 is LNHDA and CDR2 is SQIVND (reference sequence). The CDR3 coding sequence is TGTGCCAGTAGTAGCGGTGACAATGAGCAGTTCTTC. Protein: CASSSGDNEQFF.

The genes are TRBV19 and TRBJ2-1; TRBD1 agrees at 9 bases. CDR1 and CDR2 (germline): LNHDA, SQIVND (reference sequence). The CDR3 has 15 amino acids. V lost 6 bases to trimming and J lost 6 bases; unmatched junction nucleotides: 9. The CDR3 DNA reads TGTGCCAGTAGCCCGGGACAGGGTGGTCGCAATGAGCAGTTCTTC. It yields the protein CASSPGQGGRNEQFF.

J is TRBJ2-2 and V is TRBV10-3, with a weak D call TRBD2 (6 bases). Trimming took 4 bases from V and 0 from J, leaving 9 bases between them. Germline-derived CDR1 and CDR2 are ENHRY and SYGVKD. The CDR3 length is 15 residues. CDR3 coding DNA: TGTGCCATCAGTGTGGAGGGCACGAACACCGGGGAGCTGTTTTTT. Amino acids: CAISVEGTNTGELFF.

In DNA, the CDR3 is TGTGCCAGCAGTTTACCCCAGCGTTCCATCGAGCAGTACTTC. It codes for CASSLPQRSIEQYF. The V gene is TRBV28, the J gene TRBJ2-7; D is undetermined. V shed 2 bases and J shed 6 bases, with 14 bases lying between them. CDR3 length: 14 amino acids. The V gene's germline CDR1 is MDHEN and CDR2 SYDVKM.

The genes are TRBV7-9 and TRBJ1-3; TRBD1 matches at 7 bases. Trimming took 5 bases from V and 3 from J; bases not matched to a gene: 7. Germline values: CDR1 SEHNR, CDR2 FQNEAQ (reference sequence). There are 15 residues in the CDR3. CDR3 protein: CASSPSRDSGNTIYF. The DNA for the CDR3 is TGTGCCAGCAGCCCCTCCCGGGACAGTGGAAACACCATATATTTT.

This chain connects TRBV7-9 to TRBJ1-5; a weak D match, TRBD1 (6 bases). V lost 1 base and J lost 6, with 13 bases in between. Per the germline V gene, CDR1 is SEHNR and CDR2 is FQNEAQ (reference sequence). The CDR3 extends over 15 amino acids. The CDR3 here is CASSLGTAAGQPQHF. CDR3 DNA: TGTGCCAGCAGCTTAGGGACAGCCGCGGGTCAGCCCCAGCATTTT.

J is TRBJ2-1 and V is TRBV29-1; perhaps TRBD2 as D (5 bases). Germline V gene sequence: CDR1 SQVTM, CDR2 ANQGSEA. V was cut by 3 bases and J by 2 bases, with 14 bases left in between. This CDR3 has 15 amino acids. The CDR3 protein is CSVDGTGNTYNEQFF. Written as DNA, the CDR3 is TGCAGCGTTGATGGAACCGGGAACACCTACAATGAGCAGTTCTTC.

The rearrangement links TRBV6-1 to TRBJ2-5; weak D call: TRBD1 (5 bases). The CDR3 is made up of 14 amino acids. Trimming cost V 3 bases and J 5 bases, with 13 bases left between them. Per germline, CDR1 MNHNS and CDR2 SASEGT. The DNA for the CDR3 is TGTGCCAGCAGTGACCCGATAGGGGCGGAGACCCAGTACTTC. Amino acids: CASSDPIGAETQYF.

The chain links TRBV6-2 or TRBV6-3 to TRBJ2-7, with D unclear. CDR3 size: 12 residues. V lost 3 bases and J 3 bases, leaving 6 bases between the germline ends. Germline V gene sequence: CDR1 MNHEY, CDR2 SVGEGT. The CDR3 nucleotides are TGTGCCAGCAGTTATCCGGTCTACGAGCAGTACTTC. Translation gives CASSYPVYEQYF.